The 32 T cell receptor beta chains in this list originate from one sample, sequenced in a study of T cell responses to AZD1222 COVID-19 vaccine. Using immunoSEQ multiplex PCR, the repertoire was profiled, and TCRdb retains in-frame clones only, with some absent. The sample comprises around 190,000 clones, 88% of which are singletons, and around 10% rests with the top ten. The sequences come from peripheral blood, collected 28 days after the second AZD1222 dose. The source of these receptors is an adult who received the AZD1222 COVID-19 vaccine.

CDR3 in amino acids: CASSSLFGSDQIRVGYTF. CDR3 in DNA: TGTGCCAGCAGCTCCTTGTTTGGCTCCGACCAGATAAGAGTGGGCTACACCTTC. The chain has TRBV5-6 and TRBJ1-2; the D is unclear. The V and J ends lost 3 bases and 8 bases respectively, with 29 bases between them. From germline, CDR1 is SGHDT and CDR2 YYEEEE. The CDR3 is 18 residues long.

The chain links TRBV9 to TRBJ1-3; unclear D gene. The V end was cut by 4 bases, the J end by 0 bases, with 11 bases between. Germline V lookup: CDR1 SGDLS, CDR2 YYNGEE. This CDR3 spans 15 amino acids. The CDR3 reads CASSPLPLSGNTIYF. The CDR3 region has the DNA TGTGCCAGCAGCCCCCTACCGCTCTCTGGAAACACCATATATTTT.

The genes are TRBV9 and TRBJ2-7, with TRBD2 matching 9 bases. The CDR3 loop spans 15 amino acids. Germline CDR1 and CDR2: SGDLS and YYNGEE. The ends lost 0 bases at V and 2 bases at J; junction bases unmatched: 3. This CDR3 reads CASSVGGGAPYEQYF. CDR3 sequence (DNA): TGTGCCAGCAGCGTAGGCGGGGGGGCCCCCTACGAGCAGTACTTC.

This chain uses TRBV5-8 with TRBJ2-5, with 10 bases that match TRBD1. Germline CDR1 is SGHTS and CDR2 is YDEGEE. The V gene end was trimmed by 4 bases and the J gene end by 2 bases; junction bases not matched to a gene: 5. The CDR3 has 15 amino acids. The CDR3 reads CASSPGTGAQETQYF. In nucleotides, the CDR3 is TGTGCCAGCAGCCCCGGGACAGGGGCACAAGAGACCCAGTACTTC. The entire variable domain, with the rest obtained from reference TRBV5-8 and TRBJ2-5, is as follows: EAGVTQSPTHLIKTRGQQATLRCSPISGHTSVYWYQQALGLGLQFLLWYDEGEERNRGNFPPRFSGRQFPNYSSELNVNALELEDSALYLCASSPGTGAQETQYFGPGTRLLVL.

V is TRBV5-4 and J is TRBJ1-6; D remains unclear. This CDR3 contains 14 residues. The V gene lost 2 bases and the J gene lost 11 bases, with 14 bases spanning the gap. Germline CDR1 reads SGHNT; CDR2 reads YYREEE (reference sequence). The DNA for the CDR3 is TGTGCCAGCAGCTTAGATTCTGCGAGTCCACCCCTCCACTTT. This sequence encodes CASSLDSASPPLHF.

This sequence joins TRBV28 and TRBJ1-4; unclear D gene. V gave up 7 bases and J gave up 7 bases, with 19 bases separating them. The CDR3 contains 15 residues. Germline values: CDR1 MDHEN, CDR2 SYDVKM. CDR3 protein: CASNTGLLTGEKLFF. CDR3 in DNA: TGTGCCAGCAATACCGGGCTTCTCACGGGTGAAAAACTGTTTTTT.

The chain links TRBV5-4 to TRBJ2-1, with 8 bases lining up with TRBD1. The germline CDR1 and CDR2 sequences are SGHNT and YYREEE (reference sequence). V shed 1 base and J 8 bases; nucleotides not matched to a gene: 8. The CDR3 is 15 amino acids. In DNA, the CDR3 is TGTGCCAGCAGCTTGACCATTACAGGGGGAGATGAGCAGTTCTTC. Protein product: CASSLTITGGDEQFF.

This chain connects TRBV3-1 (or the pseudogene TRBV3-2) to TRBJ2-7, with 10 bases that match TRBD1. J gave up 9 bases and V 4 bases, and 9 bases lay outside the gene matches. This CDR3 contains 14 residues. CDR1 is LGHDT and CDR2 is YNNKEL in the germline V gene (reference sequence). Here the CDR3 DNA reads TGTGCCAGCAGCCCCCGGGACAGGGGAGGCGGGCAGTACTTC. Protein product: CASSPRDRGGGQYF.

This chain links TRBV30 with TRBJ1-6; no definite D call. Germline CDR1 and CDR2: GTSNPN and SVGIG (reference sequence). Trimming pared 0 bases from V and 9 bases from J, leaving 12 bases between. The CDR3 has 14 amino acids. The CDR3 nucleotides read TGTGCCTGGAGTGTGCCCGAAATCGGTTCACCCCTCCACTTT. Amino acids: CAWSVPEIGSPLHF.

The V gene is TRBV9, the J gene TRBJ2-1, with a possible D match to TRBD2 (6 bases). V was trimmed by 0 bases and J by 8 bases, leaving 15 bases between them. From germline, CDR1 is SGDLS and CDR2 YYNGEE. The CDR3 totals 15 residues. Here the CDR3 reads CASSVGTTLSHEQFF. CDR3 nucleotides: TGTGCCAGCAGCGTAGGGACTACCTTGTCCCATGAGCAGTTCTTC.

The chain combines TRBV19 with TRBJ2-3; a possible D gene is TRBD2 (6 bases). The CDR3 consists of 11 residues. Germline values: CDR1 LNHDA, CDR2 SQIVND (reference sequence). Trimming took off 7 bases at V and 10 bases at J, with 12 bases between the two ends. CDR3 sequence reads: CASIGGRAQYF. The CDR3 nucleotides are TGTGCCAGTATTGGAGGGAGAGCGCAGTATTTT.

With regard to this clone: At one of its ends the junction is not consistent with the germline gene, which may arise from a read error. The chain couples TRBV7-7 to TRBJ2-2; D uncertain. The CDR3 runs 15 residues. Per germline, CDR1 SSHAT and CDR2 FNYEAQ (reference sequence). This CDR3 reads CASSPNPLVSGELFF. CDR3 nucleotide sequence: TGTGCTAGCAGCCCCAACCCGCTCGTCAGCGGGGAGCTGTTTTTT. Looking up the rest from reference TRBV7-7 and TRBJ2-2 gives the full variable domain: GAGVSQSPRYKVTKRGQDVTLRCDPISSHATLYWYQQALGQGPEFLTYFNYEAQPDKSGLPSDRFSAERPEGSISTLTIQRTEQRDSAMYRCASSPNPLVSGELFFGEGSRLTVL.

The V and J genes are TRBV6-6 and TRBJ1-1; D is uncertain. Germline V CDR1 and CDR2: MNHNY, SVGAGI (reference sequence). Trimming cost V 6 bases and J 6 bases, with 11 bases left between them. The CDR3 has 12 amino acids. The CDR3 spells CASSVRSAEAFF. The CDR3 DNA reads as TGTGCCAGCAGCGTCAGGTCCGCTGAAGCTTTCTTT.

CDR3 sequence (DNA): TGTGCCAGCAGCTCCAAGACTAGCGGGCCTTCCTACGAGCAGTACTTC. Translated, it gives CASSSKTSGPSYEQYF. The J gene is TRBJ2-7, the V gene TRBV7-8, with 10 bases matching TRBD2. This CDR3 is 16 amino acids long. The germline gives CDR1 SGHVS, CDR2 FQNEAQ. V dropped 4 bases and J dropped 1; count of bases not matched to a gene: 7.

Of note for this clone: This sample includes further DNA sequences coding for the same CDR3. The V gene is TRBV11-2, the J gene TRBJ1-3; unclear D gene. Germline assignment: CDR1 SGHAT and CDR2 FQNNGV. The ends were cut back, 0 bases at V and 0 bases at J, with 6 bases in the middle. The CDR3 covers 15 residues. CDR3 residues: CASSLDPGSGNTIYF. The CDR3 DNA follows: TGTGCCAGCAGCTTAGATCCGGGCTCTGGAAACACCATATATTTT. Full variable domain (remainder filled in from reference TRBV11-2 and TRBJ1-3): EAGVAQSPRYKIIEKRQSVAFWCNPISGHATLYWYQQILGQGPKLLIQFQNNGVVDDSQLPKDRFSAERLKGVDSTLKIQPAKLEDSAVYLCASSLDPGSGNTIYFGEGSWLTVV.

The chain uses TRBV2 and TRBJ2-7, with D tentatively TRBD1 (5 bases). Trimming removed 6 bases from V and 1 base from J, with 10 bases in between. The CDR3 sequence is 13 residues long. Germline V gene lookup returns CDR1 SNHLY and CDR2 FYNNEI. CDR3 in amino acids: CASRKGLSYEQYF. The CDR3 DNA follows: TGTGCCAGCAGGAAGGGGCTTTCCTACGAGCAGTACTTC.

The chain is built from TRBV30 and TRBJ2-5, with 8 bases aligning to TRBD2. The CDR3 totals 15 residues. Losses at the gene ends were 0 bases for V and 5 bases for J; bases not matched to a gene: 8. Looked up from germline, CDR1 is GTSNPN and CDR2 is SVGIG (reference sequence). In nucleotides, the CDR3 is TGTGCCTGGAGTGTAGCGGCGGGGGGCAGGGAGACCCAGTACTTC. It yields the protein CAWSVAAGGRETQYF.

V is TRBV4-1 and J is TRBJ2-5; no clear D gene. The CDR3 extends over 14 amino acids. V was cut by 2 bases and J by 7 bases, with 14 bases left in between. Germline values: CDR1 MGHRA, CDR2 YSYEKL. The CDR3 region is CASSQRTDPGTQYF. The CDR3 region has the DNA TGCGCCAGCAGCCAACGGACCGACCCAGGGACCCAGTACTTC.

This sequence joins TRBV28 and TRBJ2-7, with D maybe TRBD2 (7 bases). Germline CDR1 reads MDHEN; CDR2 reads SYDVKM. Trimming pared 8 bases from V and 6 bases from J, leaving 11 bases between. This CDR3 has 11 residues. CDR3 nucleotides: TGTGCCAGCTTAGGGGGGGTCGAGCAGTACTTC. This sequence encodes CASLGGVEQYF.

The sample holds a few counts of this clone. V usage is TRBV6-5 and J usage is TRBJ1-1; D ambiguous. The germline V gene encodes CDR1 MNHEY and CDR2 SVGAGI. The CDR3 contains 12 residues. Trimming stripped 7 bases from V and 4 bases from J, with 10 bases between. CDR3 DNA: TGTGCCAGCACTTATAGGGTCACTGAAGCTTTCTTT. Translating it yields CASTYRVTEAFF.

This chain connects TRBV5-1 to TRBJ1-2; a weak D match, TRBD1 (6 bases). The length of the CDR3 is 15 residues. Deletions cut 4 bases from V and 6 bases from J, with 19 bases between. CDR1 and CDR2 (germline): SGHRS, YFSETQ. The CDR3 bases are TGCGCCAGCAGCAAACGACAGGAGGCCGGGGATGGCTACACCTTC. Protein sequence: CASSKRQEAGDGYTF.

The chain is built from TRBV28 and TRBJ2-3; TRBD2 agrees at 11 bases. CDR1 is MDHEN and CDR2 is SYDVKM in the germline V gene. V lost 3 bases and J lost 5; bases outside the gene matches: 7. The CDR3 contains 16 residues. The CDR3 sequence: CASSFGLAGGLDTQYF. Here the CDR3 DNA reads TGTGCCAGCAGTTTCGGCCTAGCGGGGGGCCTAGATACGCAGTATTTT.

This rearrangement joins TRBV7-9 to TRBJ1-4, with TRBD1 identical over 9 bases. The J segment lost 8 bases and the V segment lost 5 bases, leaving 6 bases of the junction unmatched. CDR1 SEHNR and CDR2 FQNEAQ come from the germline V gene (reference sequence). CDR3 length equals 14 residues. The CDR3 spells CASSPTGGREKLFF. In DNA form, the CDR3 reads TGTGCCAGCAGCCCAACAGGGGGCAGAGAAAAACTGTTTTTT. The full variable domain, rest sourced from reference TRBV7-9 and TRBJ1-4, is DTGVSQNPRHKITKRGQNVTFRCDPISEHNRLYWYRQTLGQGPEFLTYFQNEAQLEKSRLLSDRFSAERPKGSFSTLEIQRTEQGDSAMYLCASSPTGGREKLFFGSGTQLSVL.

About this clone: The same CDR3 can be traced to other DNA sequences in this sample. The genes are TRBV19 and TRBJ1-2; D remains ambiguous. This CDR3 is 12 amino acids long. Trimming took 3 bases from V and 3 from J, leaving 5 bases between them. The germline V gene has CDR1 LNHDA and CDR2 SQIVND (reference sequence). The CDR3 DNA reads as TGTGCCAGTAGTATTTCCGACTATGGCTACACCTTC. Translating gives CASSISDYGYTF.

CDR3: CASRIVGLAGVWDTQYF. CDR3 coding DNA: TGTGCAAGTCGCATAGTGGGACTAGCGGGGGTCTGGGATACGCAGTATTTT. The chain carries TRBV12-2 and TRBJ2-3; no DNA check was done on the table's D call, TRBD2. TRBV12-2 is a recognized pseudogene. This CDR3 contains 17 residues.

To note about this clone: At one end, the junction sequence differs from germline, possibly due to a read error. CDR3 DNA: TGTGCTAGCAAAGAGGCGGGGAAAGAGACCCAGTACTTC. Translating it yields CASKEAGKETQYF. The chain uses TRBV7-7 and TRBJ2-5, with D tentatively TRBD2 (6 bases). The CDR3 spans 13 residues. CDR1 SSHAT and CDR2 FNYEAQ come from the germline V gene (reference sequence).

V gene TRBV27 combines with J gene TRBJ1-6; 11 positions match TRBD1. CDR3 length: 15 residues. V trimming: 5 bases; J trimming: 9 bases; junction bases outside the gene matches: 6. Germline V gives CDR1 MNHEY, CDR2 SMNVEV (reference sequence). The CDR3 loop reads CASSPGQGAGSPLHF. DNA of the CDR3: TGTGCCAGCAGTCCAGGACAGGGGGCTGGTTCACCCCTCCACTTT.

V is TRBV19 and J is TRBJ2-6; tentative D call: TRBD2 (5 bases). Deletions cut 3 bases from V and 0 bases from J, with 15 bases between. CDR3 length: 18 residues. Germline V gives CDR1 LNHDA, CDR2 SQIVND (reference sequence). Written as DNA, the CDR3 is TGTGCCAGTAGTATTGAGGCAGGACTGAACTCTGGGGCCAACGTCCTGACTTTC. Amino acid sequence: CASSIEAGLNSGANVLTF.

The chain has TRBV12-2 and TRBJ2-7; the table's TRBD1 call for D was not verified on the DNA. TRBV12-2 constitutes a pseudogene. CDR3 length equals 12 residues. The CDR3 bases are TGTGCAACCCTGGGACAGATCTACGAGCAGTACTTC. Protein: CATLGQIYEQYF.

CDR3 sequence reads: CASQTRESPLHF. As DNA, the CDR3 is TGTGCCAGCCAAACCCGAGAATCACCCCTCCACTTT. The V call is TRBV2, the J call TRBJ1-6; D unclear. CDR1 and CDR2 from the germline V gene are SNHLY and FYNNEI. The ends were cut back, 8 bases at V and 10 bases at J, with 12 bases in the middle. The CDR3 sequence is 12 residues long. The full variable domain, in which reference TRBV2 and TRBJ1-6 provide the parts outside the CDR3, is EPEVTQTPSHQVTQMGQEVILRCVPISNHLYFYWYRQILGQKVEFLVSFYNNEISEKSEIFDDQFSVERPDGSNFTLKIRSTKLEDSAMYFCASQTRESPLHFGNGTRLTVT.

This clone was seen a single time. One junction end disagrees with the germline gene, perhaps due to a read error. The V call is TRBV19, the J call TRBJ2-7; weak D call: TRBD2 (5 bases). CDR3 length: 14 residues. Per the germline V gene, CDR1 is LNHDA and CDR2 is SQIVND (reference sequence). This CDR3 reads CASSVERSSYEQYF. CDR3 coding DNA: TGTGCCAGTAGTGTAGAGCGGTCCTCCTACGAGCAGTACTTC.

J is TRBJ1-1 and V is TRBV19; 7 positions agree with TRBD1. The CDR3 has 14 amino acids. Germline lookup yields CDR1 LNHDA and CDR2 SQIVND (reference sequence). The V segment lost 2 bases and the J segment 2 bases; nucleotides outside the gene matches: 2. CDR3 protein: CASSITGVNTEAFF. CDR3 in DNA: TGTGCCAGTAGTATAACAGGGGTTAACACTGAAGCTTTCTTT.